This TCR beta chain was obtained from a study of control samples from healthy donors and cancer patients. The table came from immunoSEQ multiplex PCR; TCRdb's copy has only in-frame clones and leaves some out. The sample holds roughly 120,000 clones; about nine tenths are singletons and the top ten take less than 3.5%. Germline values: CDR1 SGHDT, CDR2 YYEEEE. The junction had 7 bases not matched to a gene; V was cut back by 4 bases and J by 5 bases. The CDR3 runs 15 residues. The source of this sequence is a man between 35 and 55 years old in good health. The rearrangement links TRBV5-6 to TRBJ1-5; TRBD1 agrees at 9 bases. The specimen was blood. Here the CDR3 reads CASSRTTGGDQPQHF. The CDR3 DNA reads TGTGCCAGCAGCCGGACGACAGGGGGAGATCAGCCCCAGCATTTT.